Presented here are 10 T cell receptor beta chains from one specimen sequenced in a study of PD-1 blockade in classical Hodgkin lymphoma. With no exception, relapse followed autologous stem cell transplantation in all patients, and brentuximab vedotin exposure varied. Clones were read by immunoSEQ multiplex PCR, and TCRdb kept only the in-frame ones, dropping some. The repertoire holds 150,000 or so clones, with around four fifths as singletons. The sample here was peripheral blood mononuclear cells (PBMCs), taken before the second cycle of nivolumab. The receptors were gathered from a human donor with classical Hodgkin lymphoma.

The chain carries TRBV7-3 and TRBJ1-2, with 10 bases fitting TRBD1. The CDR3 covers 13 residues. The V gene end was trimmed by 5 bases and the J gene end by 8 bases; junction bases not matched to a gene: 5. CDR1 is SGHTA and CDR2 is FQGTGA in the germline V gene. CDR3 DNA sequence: TGTGCCAGCAGCCCCGGACAGGGGGAAGGCTACACCTTC. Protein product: CASSPGQGEGYTF. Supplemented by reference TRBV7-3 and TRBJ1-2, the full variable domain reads GAGVSQTPSNKVTEKGKYVELRCDPISGHTALYWYRQSLGQGPEFLIYFQGTGAADDSGLPNDRFFAVRPEGSVSTLKIQRTERGDSAVYLCASSPGQGEGYTFGSGTRLTVV.

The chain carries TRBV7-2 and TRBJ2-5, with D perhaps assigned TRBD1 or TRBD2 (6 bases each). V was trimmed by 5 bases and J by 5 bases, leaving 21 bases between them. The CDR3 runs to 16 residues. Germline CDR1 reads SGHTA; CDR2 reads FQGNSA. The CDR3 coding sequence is TGTGCCAGCAGCCTAACAGGGTGGGGGGTTCTGGAGACCCAGTACTTC. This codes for CASSLTGWGVLETQYF.

The CDR3 DNA is TGCGCCAGCAGCTTCGGACTCAGCACAGATACGCAGTATTTT. Residues: CASSFGLSTDTQYF. The genes are TRBV5-1 and TRBJ2-3; tentative D call: TRBD2 (5 bases). The length of the CDR3 is 14 residues. Germline loops: CDR1 SGHRS, CDR2 YFSETQ. The V gene lost 2 bases and the J gene lost 0 bases, with 7 bases spanning the gap.

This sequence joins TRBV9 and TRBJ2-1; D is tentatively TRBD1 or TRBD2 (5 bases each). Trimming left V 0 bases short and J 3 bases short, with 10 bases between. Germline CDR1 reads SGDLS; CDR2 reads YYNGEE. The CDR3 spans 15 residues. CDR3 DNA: TGTGCCAGCAGCGTAGGGGACCGTTACTACAATGAGCAGTTCTTC. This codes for CASSVGDRYYNEQFF. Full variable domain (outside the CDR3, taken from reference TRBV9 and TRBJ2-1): DSGVTQTPKHLITATGQRVTLRCSPRSGDLSVYWYQQSLDQGLQFLIQYYNGEERAKGNILERFSAQQFPDLHSELNLSSLELGDSALYFCASSVGDRYYNEQFFGPGTRLTVL.

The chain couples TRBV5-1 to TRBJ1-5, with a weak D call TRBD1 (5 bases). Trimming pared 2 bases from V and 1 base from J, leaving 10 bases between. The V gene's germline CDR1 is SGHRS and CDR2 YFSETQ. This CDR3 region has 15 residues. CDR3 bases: TGCGCCAGCAGCTTAGCTGGACAAAGCAATCAGCCCCAGCATTTT. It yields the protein CASSLAGQSNQPQHF.

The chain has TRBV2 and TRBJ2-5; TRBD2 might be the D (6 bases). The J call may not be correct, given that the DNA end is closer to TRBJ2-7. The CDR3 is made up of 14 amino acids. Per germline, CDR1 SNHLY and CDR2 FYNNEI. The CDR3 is CASNPGGLSYEQYF. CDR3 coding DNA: TGTGCCAGCAATCCCGGGGGTCTCTCCTACGAGCAGTACTTC.

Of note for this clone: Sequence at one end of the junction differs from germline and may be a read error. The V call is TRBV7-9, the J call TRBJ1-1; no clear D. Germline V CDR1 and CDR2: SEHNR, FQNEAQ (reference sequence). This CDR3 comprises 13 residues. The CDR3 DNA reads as TGTGCCAGCAGGTTAGGCGTGGGTACTGAAGCTTTCTTT. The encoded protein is CASRLGVGTEAFF.

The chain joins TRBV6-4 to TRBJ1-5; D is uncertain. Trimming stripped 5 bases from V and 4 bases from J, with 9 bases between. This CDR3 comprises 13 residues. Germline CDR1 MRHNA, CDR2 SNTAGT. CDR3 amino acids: CASSLQPNQPQHF. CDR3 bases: TGTGCCAGCAGTCTACAACCGAATCAGCCCCAGCATTTT.

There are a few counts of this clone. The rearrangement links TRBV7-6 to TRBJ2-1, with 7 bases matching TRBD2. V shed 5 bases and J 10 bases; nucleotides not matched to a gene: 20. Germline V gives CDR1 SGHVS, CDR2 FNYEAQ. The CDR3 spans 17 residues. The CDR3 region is CASSPGPLWSGKGEQFF. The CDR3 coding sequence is TGTGCCAGCAGCCCCGGGCCCCTATGGAGCGGGAAGGGGGAGCAGTTCTTC.

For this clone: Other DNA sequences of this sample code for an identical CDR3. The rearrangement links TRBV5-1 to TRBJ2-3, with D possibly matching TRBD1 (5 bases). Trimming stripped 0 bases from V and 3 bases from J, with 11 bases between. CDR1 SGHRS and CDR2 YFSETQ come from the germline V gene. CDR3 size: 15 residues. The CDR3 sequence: CASSLVRGDTDTQYF. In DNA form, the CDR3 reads TGCGCCAGCAGCTTGGTAAGGGGTGATACAGATACGCAGTATTTT.